Each of the 3 T cell receptor beta chains below was sequenced from the same sample in a study of cytomegalovirus exposure and HLA in healthy donors. PCR primers comprised 60 Vbeta and 13 Jbeta primers. The data were produced by immunoSEQ multiplex PCR, yet TCRdb's version contains in-frame clones alone and is incomplete. The sample shows tens of thousands of clones, approximately 79% of them seen only once. The source material was PBMCs. The receptors come from a woman aged 25 to 39 in good health and CMV-seronegative.

The chain uses TRBV2 and TRBJ1-4, with D uncertain. The germline V gene has CDR1 SNHLY and CDR2 FYNNEI. V lost 4 bases, J lost 2 bases, and 5 bases lay in between. The CDR3 is 13 residues long. CDR3 amino acids: CASSGQTNEKLFF. The DNA for the CDR3 is TGTGCCAGCAGTGGGCAGACTAATGAAAAACTGTTTTTT.

As concerns this clone: An end of the junction differs from the germline gene, which may be a read error. In the same sample, other DNA sequences code for this CDR3. The genes are TRBV5-6 and TRBJ2-5; tentatively, D is TRBD1 (6 bases). Germline loops: CDR1 SGHDT, CDR2 YYEEEE. CDR3 length: 15 residues. CDR3 DNA sequence: TGCGCCAGCAGCTTGTGGACAGCTTGGACAGAGACCCAGTACTTC. As protein: CASSLWTAWTETQYF.

This chain connects TRBV11-2 to TRBJ1-3, with D possibly being TRBD1 (5 bases). V was clipped by 1 base and J by 2 bases, with 18 bases between them. This CDR3 has 18 residues. Germline V gives CDR1 SGHAT, CDR2 FQNNGV. The CDR3 nucleotides read TGTGCCAGCAGCTTAGTACGGGAACCGGGGGTGACTGGAAACACCATATATTTT. Its translation is CASSLVREPGVTGNTIYF.